This T cell receptor beta chain appears in the sequencing data of a study of blood T cell repertoires in COVID-19. TCRdb's copy holds only in-frame clones and misses some; the assay was immunoSEQ multiplex PCR. The data show about 200,000 clones, 88% seen once. Germline V gene data show CDR1 as LNHDA and CDR2 as SQIVND (reference sequence). With 9 bases clipped from V and 4 bases from J, the junction kept 10 bases outside the gene matches. This CDR3 is built from 14 residues. The sample holds one count of this clone. This clonotype was obtained from a man aged 18-30 years with active or convalescent COVID-19. Sequenced material: peripheral blood. The V and J genes are TRBV19 and TRBJ2-3; 7 bases map to TRBD1. The CDR3 nucleotides read TGTGCCAGCAACGAACAGGGGTGGTCAGATACGCAGTATTTT. Its protein product is CASNEQGWSDTQYF.